These 3 T cell receptor beta chains were sequenced from one sample in a study of T cell responses to AZD1222 COVID-19 vaccine. Sequencing was performed with immunoSEQ multiplex PCR; in TCRdb, only in-frame clones are kept and a portion is missing. The table has approximately 110,000 clones, around 84% seen once. Sample: peripheral blood, taken on day 0 of AZD1222 vaccination. The receptors shown here come from an adult in good health.

V and J are TRBV10-3 and TRBJ1-2; D is unclear. V dropped 3 bases and J dropped 10 bases, with 18 bases sitting between them. The CDR3 extends over 14 amino acids. Germline CDR1 and CDR2: ENHRY and SYGVKD. The CDR3 here is CAISEGLRTPDYTF. Here the CDR3 DNA reads TGTGCCATCAGTGAAGGTCTCCGAACGCCTGACTACACCTTC.

The chain recombines TRBV18 with TRBJ2-3, with unresolved D. V gave up 6 bases and J gave up 7 bases, with 8 bases separating them. In germline, CDR1 is KGHSH, CDR2 LQKENI. The CDR3 has 11 residues. DNA of the CDR3: TGTGCCAGCTCTGAGGAGAATACGCAGTATTTT. Its translation is CASSEENTQYF. The complete variable domain, with remaining parts taken from reference TRBV18 and TRBJ2-3, reads NAGVMQNPRHLVRRRGQEARLRCSPMKGHSHVYWYRQLPEEGLKFMVYLQKENIIDESGMPKERFSAEFPKEGPSILRIQQVVRGDSAAYFCASSEENTQYFGPGTRLTVL.

The rearrangement links TRBV7-9 to TRBJ1-2; D is undetermined. Trimming pared 2 bases from V and 8 bases from J, leaving 12 bases between. The CDR3 consists of 13 residues. Germline V gene data show CDR1 as SEHNR and CDR2 as FQNEAQ (reference sequence). CDR3 nucleotides: TGTGCCAGCAGCTTAATCCTTGGGTTAGGCTACACCTTC. Translated: CASSLILGLGYTF.